The sequence of this TCR beta chain was determined in a study of T cell responses to AZD1222 COVID-19 vaccine. V shed 6 bases and J shed 4 bases, with 9 bases lying between them. The CDR3 spans 13 residues. Germline lookup yields CDR1 LNHDA and CDR2 SQIVND (reference sequence). Here immunoSEQ multiplex PCR was the method, and the copy in TCRdb shows in-frame clones only, minus some. Of about 83,000 clones in the sample, roughly 88% were seen once. Specimen: peripheral blood, collected on day 0 of MenACWY control vaccination. The chain couples TRBV19 to TRBJ2-2, with a tentative D call TRBD1 (6 bases). This sequence was found in an adult in good health. The CDR3 DNA reads TGTGCCAGTAGGACGACAGGCACCGGGGAGCTGTTTTTT. It codes for CASRTTGTGELFF.